A selection of T cell receptor beta chains follows, all from one sample in a study of blood T cell repertoires in COVID-19. The method was immunoSEQ multiplex PCR; TCRdb's version includes in-frame clones alone and lacks a portion of them. The repertoire includes fewer than 200,000 clones, roughly nine tenths of them detected once, and about a fifth sits in the top ten. The material sequenced was peripheral blood. These receptors all come from a man in his 70s with active or convalescent COVID-19. Each CDR3 is given with its conserved first and last residue. D genes are given only for firm matches.

v_call: TRBV7-2
j_call: TRBJ1-2
d_call: .
cdr3_aa: CASSSQNRVPSDGYTF

v_call: TRBV4-1
j_call: TRBJ1-5
d_call: TRBD1
cdr3_aa: CASSLTTGPNQPQHF

v_call: TRBV18
j_call: TRBJ1-1
d_call: .
cdr3_aa: CASSPDILNTEAFF

v_call: TRBV29-1
j_call: TRBJ1-2
d_call: .
cdr3_aa: CSVSAVRGYTF

v_call: TRBV5-8
j_call: TRBJ1-1
d_call: .
cdr3_aa: CASSSHRVGENTEAFF

v_call: TRBV29-1
j_call: TRBJ2-3
d_call: .
cdr3_aa: CSVRSGDTQYF

v_call: TRBV7-8
j_call: TRBJ1-5
d_call: .
cdr3_aa: CASSFGQNNQPQHF

v_call: TRBV9
j_call: TRBJ2-2
d_call: TRBD2
cdr3_aa: CASSGPAGATGELFF

v_call: TRBV5-4
j_call: TRBJ2-2
d_call: TRBD2
cdr3_aa: CASSPERGTGELFF

v_call: TRBV12-3/TRBV12-4
j_call: TRBJ2-7
d_call: TRBD1
cdr3_aa: CASTQGASSEQYF

v_call: TRBV5-1
j_call: TRBJ1-5
d_call: .
cdr3_aa: CASSLVPRQPQHF

v_call: TRBV2
j_call: TRBJ1-5
d_call: TRBD1
cdr3_aa: CASRPQGVGNQPQHF

v_call: TRBV2
j_call: TRBJ2-3
d_call: TRBD2
cdr3_aa: CASSDKRGSTDTQYF

v_call: TRBV18
j_call: TRBJ2-1
d_call: TRBD2
cdr3_aa: CASSPPGLAGRYNEQFF

v_call: TRBV25-1
j_call: TRBJ2-3
d_call: .
cdr3_aa: CASSESGRGPLDTQYF

v_call: TRBV13
j_call: TRBJ1-5
d_call: .
cdr3_aa: CASSLGLGLRNQPQHF

v_call: TRBV7-9
j_call: TRBJ2-1
d_call: .
cdr3_aa: CASRSNHASRNEQFF

v_call: TRBV9
j_call: TRBJ2-1
d_call: TRBD2
cdr3_aa: CASSARLAGGASEQFF

v_call: TRBV27
j_call: TRBJ2-2
d_call: .
cdr3_aa: CAPRGTRDTGELFF

v_call: TRBV2
j_call: TRBJ1-2
d_call: TRBD1
cdr3_aa: CASRNRGLGGYTF

v_call: TRBV18
j_call: TRBJ1-1
d_call: TRBD1
cdr3_aa: CASSPWTGGTEAFF

v_call: TRBV9
j_call: TRBJ1-4
d_call: .
cdr3_aa: CASSVGQGRATNEKLFF

v_call: TRBV15
j_call: TRBJ2-2
d_call: .
cdr3_aa: CATSRGVLMEGTGELFF

v_call: TRBV7-3
j_call: TRBJ1-6
d_call: .
cdr3_aa: CASSRSGGMASPLHF

v_call: TRBV5-8
j_call: TRBJ2-1
d_call: TRBD1
cdr3_aa: CASSHQTGSSYNEQFF

v_call: TRBV9
j_call: TRBJ1-2
d_call: .
cdr3_aa: CASRSVGPRRYGYTF

v_call: TRBV7-2
j_call: TRBJ1-2
d_call: .
cdr3_aa: CASSFDRNYGYTF

v_call: TRBV28
j_call: TRBJ1-5
d_call: .
cdr3_aa: CASSSSTAAGKQPQHF

v_call: TRBV9
j_call: TRBJ1-2
d_call: TRBD1
cdr3_aa: CASSPGTADYGYTF